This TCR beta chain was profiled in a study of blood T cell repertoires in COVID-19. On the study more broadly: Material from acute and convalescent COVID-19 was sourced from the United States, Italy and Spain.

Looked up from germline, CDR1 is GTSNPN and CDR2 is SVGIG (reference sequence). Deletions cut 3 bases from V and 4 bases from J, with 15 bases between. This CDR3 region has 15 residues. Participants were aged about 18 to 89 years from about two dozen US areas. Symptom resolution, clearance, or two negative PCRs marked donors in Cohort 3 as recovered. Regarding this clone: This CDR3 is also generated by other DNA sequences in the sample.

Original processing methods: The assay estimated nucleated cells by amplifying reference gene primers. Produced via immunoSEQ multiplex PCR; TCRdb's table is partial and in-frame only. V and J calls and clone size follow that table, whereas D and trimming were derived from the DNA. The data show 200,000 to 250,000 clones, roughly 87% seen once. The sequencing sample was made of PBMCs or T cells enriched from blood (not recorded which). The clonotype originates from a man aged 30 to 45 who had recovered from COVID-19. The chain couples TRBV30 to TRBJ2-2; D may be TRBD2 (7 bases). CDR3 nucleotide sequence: TGTGCCTGGAGGGGGGGGGCGCTTGGCACCGGGGAGCTGTTTTTT. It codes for CAWRGGALGTGELFF.